Described below is a single T cell receptor beta chain sequence and its context. Antigen: not known. The V segment lost 4 bases and the J segment 2 bases; nucleotides outside the gene matches: 6. CDR1 and CDR2 from the germline V gene are SGHNT and YYREEE (reference sequence). The CDR3 covers 16 residues. These data belong to a study of OX40 agonist ivuxolimab in advanced cancers. Study in general: With ivuxolimab, an agonistic anti-OX40 (CD134) antibody, patients were treated. Three patients responded partially, comprising one with hepatocellular carcinoma and two with cutaneous melanoma. Prior therapy, whether anti-PD-1, anti-PD-L1 or anti-CTLA-4, was allowed, and less than 45% had some. Findings and caveats of the study: The specificity for antigen of the expanded peripheral T cells was not determined.

Method: immunoSEQ multiplex PCR; TCRdb's copy keeps in-frame clones and lacks some. The sample consists of 95,000 to 150,000 clones, around 93% of them appearing once. V gene TRBV5-4 combines with J gene TRBJ2-2; TRBD2 matches 9 bases. Specimen: CD4+ or CD8+ T cells sorted from blood, collected in a trial of the OX40 agonist ivuxolimab. This clonotype was obtained from an adult with an advanced solid tumor such as melanoma, head and neck, liver or kidney cancer. The CDR3 is CASSTGLARNTGELFF. CDR3 coding DNA: TGTGCCAGCAGCACCGGACTAGCGAGAAACACCGGGGAGCTGTTTTTT. Variable domain in full (rest from reference TRBV5-4 and TRBJ2-2): ETGVTQSPTHLIKTRGQQVTLRCSSQSGHNTVSWYQQALGQGPQFIFQYYREEENGRGNFPPRFSGLQFPNYSSELNVNALELDDSALYLCASSTGLARNTGELFFGEGSRLTVL.